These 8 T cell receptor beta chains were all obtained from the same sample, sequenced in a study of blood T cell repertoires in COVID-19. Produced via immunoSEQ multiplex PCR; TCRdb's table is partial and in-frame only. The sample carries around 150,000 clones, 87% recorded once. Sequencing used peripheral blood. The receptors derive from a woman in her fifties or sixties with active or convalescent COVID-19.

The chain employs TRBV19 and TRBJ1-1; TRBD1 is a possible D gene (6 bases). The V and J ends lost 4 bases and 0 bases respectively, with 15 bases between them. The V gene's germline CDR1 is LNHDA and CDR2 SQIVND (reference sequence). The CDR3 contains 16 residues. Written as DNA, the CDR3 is TGTGCCAGTAGTACGGGACATCCGCTTATGAACACTGAAGCTTTCTTT. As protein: CASSTGHPLMNTEAFF.

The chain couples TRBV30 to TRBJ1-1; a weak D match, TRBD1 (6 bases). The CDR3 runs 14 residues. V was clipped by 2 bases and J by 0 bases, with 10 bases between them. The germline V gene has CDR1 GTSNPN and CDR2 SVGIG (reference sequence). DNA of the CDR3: TGTGCCTGGAGTTTGACAGGCCTGAACACTGAAGCTTTCTTT. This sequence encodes CAWSLTGLNTEAFF.

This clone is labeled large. Here the CDR3 DNA reads TGCAGCGTTGAGGGTCAGGGGACCACTGAAGCTTTCTTT. Its protein is CSVEGQGTTEAFF. This rearrangement joins TRBV29-1 to TRBJ1-1; D is perhaps TRBD1 (6 bases). This CDR3 is 13 amino acids long. V was clipped by 3 bases and J by 4 bases, with 12 bases between them. Looked up from germline, CDR1 is SQVTM and CDR2 is ANQGSEA.

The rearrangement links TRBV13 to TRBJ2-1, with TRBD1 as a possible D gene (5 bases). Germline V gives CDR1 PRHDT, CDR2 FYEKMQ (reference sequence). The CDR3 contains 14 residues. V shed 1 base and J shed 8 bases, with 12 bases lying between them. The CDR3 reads CASSLEGRVDEQFF. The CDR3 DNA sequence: TGTGCCAGCAGCTTAGAGGGCAGGGTGGATGAGCAGTTCTTC.

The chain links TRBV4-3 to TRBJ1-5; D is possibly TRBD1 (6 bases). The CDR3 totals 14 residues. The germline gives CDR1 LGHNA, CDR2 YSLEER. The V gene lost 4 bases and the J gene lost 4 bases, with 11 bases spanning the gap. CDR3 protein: CASSPGEGNQPQHF. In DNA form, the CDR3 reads TGCGCCAGCAGCCCAGGGGAGGGGAATCAGCCCCAGCATTTT.

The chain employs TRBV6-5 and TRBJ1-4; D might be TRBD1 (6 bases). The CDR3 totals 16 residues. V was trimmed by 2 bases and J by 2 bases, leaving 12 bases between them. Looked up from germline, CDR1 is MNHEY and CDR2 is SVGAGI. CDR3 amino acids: CASSYGQTITNEKLFF. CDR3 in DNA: TGTGCCAGCAGTTACGGACAGACAATCACTAATGAAAAACTGTTTTTT.

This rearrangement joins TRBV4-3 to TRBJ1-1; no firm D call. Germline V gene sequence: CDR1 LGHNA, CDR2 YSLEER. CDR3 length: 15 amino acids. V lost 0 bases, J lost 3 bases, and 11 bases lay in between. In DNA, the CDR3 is TGCGCCAGCAGCCAAGATAAGTACACCGACACTGAAGCTTTCTTT. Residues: CASSQDKYTDTEAFF.

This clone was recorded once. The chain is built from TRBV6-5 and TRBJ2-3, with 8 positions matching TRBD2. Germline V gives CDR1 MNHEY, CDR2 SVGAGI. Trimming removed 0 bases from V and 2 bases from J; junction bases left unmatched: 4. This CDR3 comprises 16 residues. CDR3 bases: TGTGCCAGCAGTTACTCGGACGGGGGGGTCACAGATACGCAGTATTTT. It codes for CASSYSDGGVTDTQYF.